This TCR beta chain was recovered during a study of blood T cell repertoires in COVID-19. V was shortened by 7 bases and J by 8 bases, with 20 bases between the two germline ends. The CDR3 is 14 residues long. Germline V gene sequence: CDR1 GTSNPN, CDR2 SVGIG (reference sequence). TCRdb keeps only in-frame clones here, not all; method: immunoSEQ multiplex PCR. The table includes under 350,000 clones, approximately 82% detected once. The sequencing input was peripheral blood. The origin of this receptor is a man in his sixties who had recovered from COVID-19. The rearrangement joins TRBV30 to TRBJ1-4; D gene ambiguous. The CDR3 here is CALGGSLVGEKLFF. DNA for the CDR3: TGTGCCTTGGGAGGTTCTCTCGTCGGGGAAAAACTGTTTTTT.